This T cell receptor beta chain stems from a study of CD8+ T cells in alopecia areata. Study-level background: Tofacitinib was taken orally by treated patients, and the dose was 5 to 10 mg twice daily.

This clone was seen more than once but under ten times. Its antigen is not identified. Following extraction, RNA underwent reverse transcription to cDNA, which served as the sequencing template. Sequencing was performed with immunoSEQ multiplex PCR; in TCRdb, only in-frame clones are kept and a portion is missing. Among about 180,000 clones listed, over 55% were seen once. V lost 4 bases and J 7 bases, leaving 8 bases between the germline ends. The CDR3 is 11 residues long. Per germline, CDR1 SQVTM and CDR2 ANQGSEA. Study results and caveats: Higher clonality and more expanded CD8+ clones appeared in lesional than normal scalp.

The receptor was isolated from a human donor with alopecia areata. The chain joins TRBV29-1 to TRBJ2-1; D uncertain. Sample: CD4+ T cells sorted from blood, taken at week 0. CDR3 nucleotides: TGCAGCGTTGCCGCAGAGAATGAGCAGTTCTTC. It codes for CSVAAENEQFF.